This entry concerns a single TCR beta chain. How the authors handled the data: Estimated nucleated cell counts came from reference gene primer amplification. Sequenced by immunoSEQ multiplex PCR; TCRdb stores in-frame clones only, minus some. V, J and clone size were drawn from that table, and D and trimming were deduced from the DNA. The data hold some 35,000 clones, with roughly four fifths observed a single time. This specimen belongs to a study of blood T cell repertoires in COVID-19. The V and J ends lost 5 bases and 9 bases, in that order; junction bases with no gene match: 12. This CDR3 region has 16 residues. The germline V gene encodes CDR1 MDHEN and CDR2 SYDVKM.

The sequencing input was peripheral blood. The V gene is TRBV28, the J gene TRBJ2-1; 11 nucleotides align to TRBD2. The origin of this receptor is a man aged 80 or over with active or convalescent COVID-19. The CDR3, as DNA: TGTGCCAGCAGTCCCCTAGCGGGAGGCCCCGGCGGTGAGCAGTTCTTC. Its protein product is CASSPLAGGPGGEQFF.